Each of the 31 T cell receptor beta chains below was sequenced from the same sample in a study of tissue T cells after allogeneic stem cell transplantation. Produced via immunoSEQ multiplex PCR; TCRdb's table is partial and in-frame only. The sample shows a few hundred clones, about 87% of them seen only once. The sample here was duodenal tissue, taken at autopsy. The receptor source for this set is a male patient between 35 and 70 years old with steroid-refractory graft-versus-host disease after an allogeneic stem cell transplant. Among the T cells, some may be from the graft donor.

The V call is TRBV5-1, the J call TRBJ2-7, with D possibly being TRBD1 (6 bases). V lost 4 bases, J lost 2 bases, and 13 bases lay in between. This CDR3 has 14 residues. The germline CDR1 and CDR2 sequences are SGHRS and YFSETQ. As DNA, the CDR3 is TGCGCCAGCAGCGTGTGGACAGCCACCTACGAGCAGTACTTC. The encoded protein is CASSVWTATYEQYF. Full variable domain (rest looked up from reference TRBV5-1 and TRBJ2-7): KAGVTQTPRYLIKTRGQQVTLSCSPISGHRSVSWYQQTPGQGLQFLFEYFSETQRNKGNFPGRFSGRQFSNSRSEMNVSTLELGDSALYLCASSVWTATYEQYFGPGTRLTVT.

The CDR3 is CAWSRDGSPLHF. CDR3 nucleotide sequence: TGTGCCTGGAGCCGTGATGGTTCACCCCTCCACTTT. This rearrangement joins TRBV30 to TRBJ1-6; unclear D gene. CDR3 length: 12 amino acids. The V end lost 3 bases, the J end lost 9 bases, and 9 bases lay between the germline ends. The V gene's germline CDR1 is GTSNPN and CDR2 SVGIG (reference sequence).

This clone has more than one count but fewer than ten. The chain uses TRBV5-5 and TRBJ2-7; TRBD2 aligns across 7 bases. With 2 bases clipped from V and 6 bases from J, the junction kept 5 bases outside the gene matches. This CDR3 is 13 amino acids long. Germline V gene sequence: CDR1 SGHKS, CDR2 YYEKEE (reference sequence). CDR3 coding DNA: TGTGCCAGCAGCTTTGGGGAGGGGCTCGAGCAGTACTTC. This sequence encodes CASSFGEGLEQYF.

This chain links TRBV27 with TRBJ1-3, with no clear D. This CDR3 is 15 amino acids long. Germline assignment: CDR1 MNHEY and CDR2 SMNVEV (reference sequence). Trimming removed 5 bases at V and 0 bases at J, with 11 bases between. The CDR3 nucleotides are TGTGCCAGCAGTCTCAACCGGGACTCTGGAAACACCATATATTTT. Translating it yields CASSLNRDSGNTIYF.

This clone was observed a single time. The chain is built from TRBV20-1 and TRBJ1-2; D is undetermined. Trimming cost V 3 bases and J 5 bases, with 16 bases left between them. Germline loops: CDR1 DFQATT, CDR2 SNEGSKA (reference sequence). The CDR3 length is 14 residues. The DNA of the CDR3 is TGCAGTGCTAGTCACCAACCCGAACGGTATGGCTACACCTTC. Protein product: CSASHQPERYGYTF.

The chain joins TRBV6-2 or TRBV6-3 to TRBJ2-5; a weak D match, TRBD2 (6 bases). The CDR3 sequence is 19 residues long. The V end lost 2 bases, the J end lost 2 bases, and 24 bases lay between the germline ends. The V gene's germline CDR1 is MNHEY and CDR2 SVGEGT. The CDR3 protein is CASSYPTRGGATNQETQYF. The CDR3 region has the DNA TGTGCCAGCAGTTACCCCACCCGGGGCGGGGCGACTAATCAAGAGACCCAGTACTTC.

The gene calls are TRBV7-2 and TRBJ2-3; the match to TRBD2 covers 12 bases. CDR1 is SGHTA, CDR2 FQGNSA, per germline. Trimming removed 5 bases from V and 2 bases from J; junction bases left unmatched: 5. This CDR3 spans 16 amino acids. CDR3 amino acids: CASSPRLAGDTDTQYF. The CDR3 DNA reads TGTGCCAGCAGCCCCCGACTAGCGGGGGACACAGATACGCAGTATTTT.

The rearrangement uses TRBV4-3 and TRBJ2-5, with 9 bases matching TRBD2. The CDR3 totals 15 residues. V lost 0 bases to trimming and J lost 1 base; unmatched junction nucleotides: 0. Germline V gives CDR1 LGHNA, CDR2 YSLEER. CDR3 sequence: CASSQERGGQETQYF. As DNA, the CDR3 is TGCGCCAGCAGCCAAGAGCGGGGGGGCCAAGAGACCCAGTACTTC.

CDR3 nucleotide sequence: TGTGCCATCAGTGAGTTGAAGAGCGGGGCGGCGAACACCGGGGAGCTGTTTTTT. Residues: CAISELKSGAANTGELFF. This chain links TRBV10-3 with TRBJ2-2, with 7 bases fitting TRBD2. The J segment lost 0 bases and the V segment lost 1 base, leaving 8 bases of the junction unmatched. CDR1 is ENHRY and CDR2 is SYGVKD in the germline V gene. The CDR3 consists of 18 residues.

V gene TRBV5-4 combines with J gene TRBJ1-1, with D possibly TRBD1 on 6 matching bases. The V end was cut by 4 bases, the J end by 1 base, with 17 bases between. The CDR3 has 16 residues. Germline values: CDR1 SGHNT, CDR2 YYREEE (reference sequence). The DNA of the CDR3 is TGTGCCAGCAGCGCCCTACAGGGACTAGAGAACACTGAAGCTTTCTTT. This encodes CASSALQGLENTEAFF.

J is TRBJ1-4 and V is TRBV18, with unresolved D. CDR3 length: 15 amino acids. Germline values: CDR1 KGHSH, CDR2 LQKENI. Trimming removed 3 bases from V and 6 bases from J, with 14 bases in between. The CDR3 bases are TGTGCCAGCTCACCCCAGAATCCGGGGTATGAAAAACTGTTTTTT. Translation: CASSPQNPGYEKLFF.

V and J are TRBV11-1 and TRBJ1-2; TRBD1 matches at 10 bases. The length of the CDR3 is 14 residues. With V trimmed by 3 bases and J by 7 bases, 5 bases remained unmatched. Per the germline V gene, CDR1 is SGHAT and CDR2 is FQDESV (reference sequence). DNA of the CDR3: TGTGCCAGCAGCTTCGGACAGGGGGGTAGTGGCTACACCTTC. Translated, it gives CASSFGQGGSGYTF.

J is TRBJ1-5 and V is TRBV7-8; D call uncertain. Germline V gives CDR1 SGHVS, CDR2 FQNEAQ. The CDR3 runs to 12 residues. V lost 2 bases to trimming and J lost 7 bases, with 6 bases between them. The CDR3 region is CASSLPAQPQHF. CDR3 in DNA: TGTGCCAGCAGCTTACCCGCCCAGCCCCAGCATTTT.

The chain links TRBV5-1 to TRBJ1-1, with D unclear. The CDR3 covers 11 residues. Germline lookup yields CDR1 SGHRS and CDR2 YFSETQ. The V end was cut by 0 bases, the J end by 7 bases, with 4 bases between. CDR3 loop: CASSLEGEAFF. The CDR3 DNA is TGCGCCAGCAGCTTGGAGGGTGAAGCTTTCTTT.

CDR3 sequence reads: CASSLYPPGTGGTEAFF. For the CDR3, the DNA is TGTGCCAGCAGTTTATATCCCCCTGGCACAGGAGGCACTGAAGCTTTCTTT. This sequence joins TRBV27 and TRBJ1-1, with D possibly being TRBD1 (5 bases). CDR1 and CDR2 from the germline V gene are MNHEY and SMNVEV (reference sequence). The CDR3 is 17 amino acids. The V gene lost 1 base and the J gene lost 4 bases, with 19 bases spanning the gap.

The chain has TRBV7-3 and TRBJ2-3; 7 bases align to TRBD2. With V trimmed by 5 bases and J by 9 bases, 11 bases remained unmatched. There are 14 residues in the CDR3. Germline V gene data show CDR1 as SGHTA and CDR2 as FQGTGA. The CDR3 loop is CASSRLGGSETQYF. The CDR3, as DNA: TGTGCCAGCAGCCGTTTGGGGGGGAGCGAAACGCAGTATTTT.

The rearrangement uses TRBV6-1 and TRBJ2-5; 11 nucleotides align to TRBD2. V dropped 3 bases and J dropped 2; count of bases not matched to a gene: 2. CDR1 is MNHNS and CDR2 is SASEGT in the germline V gene. CDR3 size: 15 residues. The chain's CDR3 is CASSDLAGGQETQYF. CDR3 DNA: TGTGCCAGCAGTGACCTAGCGGGGGGTCAAGAGACCCAGTACTTC.

The genes are TRBV19 and TRBJ1-6, with D possibly matching TRBD1 (5 bases). V lost 5 bases to trimming and J lost 4 bases, with 15 bases between them. The CDR3 loop spans 16 amino acids. CDR1 is LNHDA, CDR2 SQIVND, per germline (reference sequence). The CDR3 region is CASSSGTGAYNSPLHF. The CDR3, as DNA: TGTGCCAGTAGTTCAGGGACTGGGGCTTATAATTCACCCCTCCACTTT.

The chain carries TRBV11-2 and TRBJ2-1, with 11 bases aligning to TRBD2. CDR3 length: 15 residues. The germline gives CDR1 SGHAT, CDR2 FQNNGV. The V and J ends lost 5 bases and 8 bases, in that order; junction bases with no gene match: 8. The CDR3 is CASSAGTSGQDEQFF. The CDR3 DNA reads TGTGCCAGCAGCGCCGGGACTAGCGGCCAGGATGAGCAGTTCTTC.

The rearrangement links TRBV5-8 to TRBJ2-3, with 9 nucleotides matching TRBD2. J was trimmed by 1 base and V by 6 bases; bases with no gene match: 6. In germline, CDR1 is SGHTS, CDR2 YDEGEE. This CDR3 has 15 amino acids. The CDR3 region has the DNA TGTGCCAGCACTAGGACTAGCGAAGGCACAGATACGCAGTATTTT. Its translation: CASTRTSEGTDTQYF.

This CDR3 reads CASSPIQGTYNSPLHF. CDR3 coding DNA: TGTGCCAGCAGCCCCATCCAGGGGACCTATAATTCACCCCTCCACTTT. The chain recombines TRBV14 with TRBJ1-6, with D possibly being TRBD1 (6 bases). V was cut by 4 bases and J by 2 bases, with 12 bases left in between. Germline V gene sequence: CDR1 SGHDN, CDR2 FVKESK. The CDR3 length is 16 residues.

Only a few counts were recorded for this clone. The chain recombines TRBV16 with TRBJ1-1; D is perhaps TRBD1 (5 bases). This CDR3 region has 13 residues. V was cut by 5 bases and J by 5 bases, with 12 bases left in between. Germline lookup yields CDR1 KGHSY and CDR2 FQNENV. The CDR3 sequence is CASSSQGETEAFF. The CDR3, as DNA: TGTGCCAGCAGCAGTCAGGGCGAAACTGAAGCTTTCTTT.

The CDR3: CASSLYRGQETQYF. The CDR3 DNA follows: TGTGCCAGCAGTTTATATAGGGGGCAAGAGACCCAGTACTTC. The J gene is TRBJ2-5, the V gene TRBV28, with D possibly TRBD1 on 6 matching bases. The CDR3 totals 14 residues. The V gene's germline CDR1 is MDHEN and CDR2 SYDVKM. Trimming stripped 1 base from V and 2 bases from J, with 8 bases between.

Here the CDR3 DNA reads TGTGCCAGCAGCCGGGACAGGGGTCCTGACACCGGGGAGCTGTTTTTT. Its protein is CASSRDRGPDTGELFF. The chain couples TRBV7-8 to TRBJ2-2; TRBD1 aligns across 10 bases. Germline assignment: CDR1 SGHVS and CDR2 FQNEAQ. V gave up 5 bases and J gave up 3 bases; unmatched junction bases: 6. The length of the CDR3 is 16 residues.

The chain employs TRBV7-9 and TRBJ2-2; D not resolved. This CDR3 has 14 amino acids. CDR1 SEHNR and CDR2 FQNEAQ come from the germline V gene (reference sequence). V shed 2 bases and J shed 0 bases, with 4 bases lying between them. CDR3 DNA: TGTGCCAGCAGCTTATTTACGAACACCGGGGAGCTGTTTTTT. Translation: CASSLFTNTGELFF.

The chain is built from TRBV15 and TRBJ1-1; a weak D match, TRBD1 (5 bases). The V end lost 4 bases, the J end lost 8 bases, and 11 bases lay between the germline ends. The CDR3 is made up of 12 amino acids. Germline lookup yields CDR1 LNHNV and CDR2 YYDKDF (reference sequence). The CDR3 protein is CATSKRGPEAFF. CDR3 nucleotide sequence: TGTGCCACCAGCAAAAGGGGTCCCGAAGCTTTCTTT.

The chain couples TRBV6-5 to TRBJ1-4; D is perhaps TRBD1 (5 bases). This CDR3 spans 15 amino acids. V lost 5 bases, J lost 7 bases, and 17 bases lay in between. Germline assignment: CDR1 MNHEY and CDR2 SVGAGI. In DNA form, the CDR3 reads TGTGCCAGCAGTCGAACCAGGGAGGATGGTGAAAAACTGTTTTTT. This gives the protein CASSRTREDGEKLFF.

The CDR3 reads CASRLGVGTYGYTF. The DNA for the CDR3 is TGTGCCAGCAGACTTGGCGTAGGGACCTATGGCTACACCTTC. The V gene is TRBV6-5, the J gene TRBJ1-2, with D possibly TRBD1 on 5 matching bases. This CDR3 has 14 amino acids. Germline CDR1 is MNHEY and CDR2 is SVGAGI. The V and J ends lost 6 bases and 4 bases respectively, with 15 bases between them.

This sequence joins TRBV27 and TRBJ2-7; TRBD2 matches 9 bases. The CDR3 is 15 amino acids. With V trimmed by 5 bases and J by 0 bases, 5 bases remained unmatched. The V gene's germline CDR1 is MNHEY and CDR2 SMNVEV (reference sequence). CDR3 amino acids: CASSLLAGSSYEQYF. The CDR3 DNA follows: TGTGCCAGCAGTCTCCTAGCGGGGAGCTCCTACGAGCAGTACTTC.

Of note for this clone: At one of its ends the junction is not consistent with the germline gene, which may arise from a read error. This sequence joins TRBV7-2 and TRBJ1-1, with unresolved D. CDR3 length equals 12 residues. CDR1 is SGHTA, CDR2 FQGNSA, per germline. CDR3 region: CASSLTNTGAFF. CDR3 nucleotide sequence: TGTGCCAGCAGCTTAACGAACACTGGAGCTTTCTTT.

This chain uses TRBV27 with TRBJ2-5; no firm D call. Trimming left V 8 bases short and J 1 base short, with 11 bases between. Germline CDR1 MNHEY, CDR2 SMNVEV (reference sequence). This CDR3 region has 13 residues. The CDR3 nucleotides read TGTGCCAGCGGTCAAAGAGTCCAAGAGACCCAGTACTTC. Encoded protein: CASGQRVQETQYF.